The clone carrying this T cell receptor beta chain has a count of ten or more. Its antigen is unidentified. Researchers report isolating at least 7 million PBMCs per sample. This record comes from a study of blood T cells in healthy people across ages. The study, taken as a whole, reports: Researchers deemed the diversity estimates from one million T cells underestimates.

For the second PCR, which ran for about 7 to 11 cycles, a sample-barcoded 5' primer and a J-beta primer mix were used. Each cDNA molecule received a tag from a template-switch adaptor that had 12 random nucleotides. Every individual sample yielded 2.5 million or more paired-end reads (each containing CDR3). TCRdb used MiXCR to reprocess the 5' RACE reads, holding one entry per CDR3 protein. The profile shows some 1.5 million distinct CDR3 sequences, roughly 28% of them singletons. The junction had 8 bases not matched to a gene; V was cut back by 0 bases and J by 0 bases. The CDR3 runs 16 residues. Germline V CDR1 and CDR2: DFQATT, SNEGSKA (reference sequence).

The specimen sequenced was blood. The rearrangement uses TRBV20-1 and TRBJ2-7; 7 bases line up with TRBD1. This sequence originates from a woman aged 25 to 45 in good health. DNA for the CDR3: TGCAGTGCTAGAGATTGGAAGGGGGCGAGCTCCTACGAGCAGTACTTC. This gives the protein CSARDWKGASSYEQYF.